This is a list of T cell receptor beta chains from one sample in a study of CD8+ T cells in alopecia areata. Libraries were prepared by immunoSEQ multiplex PCR; TCRdb keeps only in-frame clonotypes and omits some of them. The table records fewer than 250,000 clones, roughly three fifths of them present only once. Sequences were derived from CD4+ T cells sorted from blood, sampled at week 4, from a patient treated with tofacitinib. These TCRs come from a human donor with alopecia areata. Each CDR3 is given with its conserved first and last residue. Fields, in order: V gene, J gene, clone size, D gene, CDR3 protein, CDR3 DNA. The D gene is left open where the match is weak. Only some rows state a clone size, as once, few, many or a class for expanded clones.

v_call: TRBV30; j_call: TRBJ2-3; clone_size: -; d_call: -; cdr3_aa: CAWSAGRGTSTDTQYF; cdr3_nt: TGTGCCTGGAGCGCAGGTCGGGGAACGAGCACAGATACGCAGTATTTT
v_call: TRBV30; j_call: TRBJ1-5; clone_size: -; d_call: -; cdr3_aa: CAWSARGGNQPQHF; cdr3_nt: TGTGCCTGGAGTGCGAGGGGCGGCAATCAGCCCCAGCATTTT
v_call: TRBV28; j_call: TRBJ1-6; clone_size: -; d_call: TRBD1; cdr3_aa: CASSWDRGNSPLHF; cdr3_nt: TGTGCCAGCAGCTGGGACAGGGGGAACTCACCCCTCCACTTT
v_call: TRBV2; j_call: TRBJ2-3; clone_size: -; d_call: TRBD2; cdr3_aa: CASSELAGGTDTQYF; cdr3_nt: TGTGCCAGCAGTGAACTAGCGGGAGGCACAGATACGCAGTATTTT
v_call: TRBV25-1; j_call: TRBJ2-5; clone_size: few; d_call: TRBD1; cdr3_aa: CASSGTGEFVETQYF; cdr3_nt: TGTGCCAGCAGCGGGACAGGCGAATTTGTGGAGACCCAGTACTTC
v_call: TRBV6-1; j_call: TRBJ2-7; clone_size: -; d_call: -; cdr3_aa: CASGSGGYEQYF; cdr3_nt: TGTGCCAGCGGGTCAGGTGGCTACGAGCAGTACTTC
v_call: TRBV28; j_call: TRBJ1-4; clone_size: -; d_call: -; cdr3_aa: CARPHWPLGEKLFF; cdr3_nt: TGTGCCCGCCCCCATTGGCCCTTGGGGGAAAAACTGTTTTTT
v_call: TRBV7-2; j_call: TRBJ2-1; clone_size: once; d_call: -; cdr3_aa: CASSLEFGVLLEQFF; cdr3_nt: TGTGCCAGCAGCTTAGAGTTTGGGGTCCTCCTAGAGCAGTTCTTC
v_call: TRBV14; j_call: TRBJ2-5; clone_size: -; d_call: -; cdr3_aa: CASSQDRWGLETQYF; cdr3_nt: TGTGCCAGCAGCCAAGATCGGTGGGGTTTAGAGACCCAGTACTTC
v_call: TRBV29-1; j_call: TRBJ1-2; clone_size: -; d_call: -; cdr3_aa: CSVTQGANGYTF; cdr3_nt: TGCAGCGTTACACAGGGAGCGAATGGCTACACCTTC
v_call: TRBV6-5; j_call: TRBJ1-2; clone_size: -; d_call: TRBD1; cdr3_aa: CASSWDGTGGYTF; cdr3_nt: TGTGCCAGCAGTTGGGACGGGACAGGCGGCTACACCTTC
v_call: TRBV11-1; j_call: TRBJ2-2; clone_size: -; d_call: TRBD2; cdr3_aa: CASSYPGLAGSTGELFF; cdr3_nt: TGTGCCAGCAGCTACCCGGGACTAGCGGGATCCACCGGGGAGCTGTTTTTT
v_call: TRBV15; j_call: TRBJ2-3; clone_size: -; d_call: -; cdr3_aa: CATSEAADTDTQYF; cdr3_nt: TGTGCCACCAGCGAGGCGGCTGACACAGATACGCAGTATTTT
v_call: TRBV7-6; j_call: TRBJ1-5; clone_size: -; d_call: -; cdr3_aa: CASSLSQGQPQHF; cdr3_nt: TGTGCCAGCAGCTTATCCCAAGGTCAGCCCCAGCATTTT
v_call: TRBV23-1; j_call: TRBJ2-6; clone_size: -; d_call: -; cdr3_aa: CASSQNGVSGANVLTF; cdr3_nt: TGCGCCAGCAGTCAAAATGGGGTCTCTGGGGCCAACGTCCTGACTTTC
v_call: TRBV18; j_call: TRBJ1-1; clone_size: -; d_call: -; cdr3_aa: CASSPRNTEAFF; cdr3_nt: TGTGCCAGCTCACCAAGGAACACTGAAGCTTTCTTT
v_call: TRBV10-3; j_call: TRBJ2-6; clone_size: -; d_call: -; cdr3_aa: CAISGSGANVLTF; cdr3_nt: TGTGCCATCTCAGGCTCTGGGGCCAACGTCCTGACTTTC
v_call: TRBV4-1; j_call: TRBJ2-3; clone_size: -; d_call: TRBD2; cdr3_aa: CASSQDYTSGRRTDTQYF; cdr3_nt: TGCGCCAGCAGCCAAGATTACACTAGCGGGAGGCGGACAGATACGCAGTATTTT
v_call: TRBV29-1; j_call: TRBJ1-1; clone_size: few; d_call: -; cdr3_aa: CSVGFKSTEAFF; cdr3_nt: TGCAGCGTTGGGTTTAAGAGCACTGAAGCTTTCTTT
v_call: TRBV5-1; j_call: TRBJ1-1; clone_size: -; d_call: -; cdr3_aa: CASSEPVGTEAFF; cdr3_nt: TGCGCCAGCAGTGAACCGGTGGGGACTGAAGCTTTCTTT
v_call: TRBV7-9; j_call: TRBJ1-4; clone_size: -; d_call: -; cdr3_aa: CASSTVQGGGEKLFF; cdr3_nt: TGTGCCAGCAGCACAGTCCAGGGAGGAGGAGAAAAACTGTTTTTT
v_call: TRBV28; j_call: TRBJ2-7; clone_size: few; d_call: -; cdr3_aa: CASRLASYEQYF; cdr3_nt: TGTGCCAGCAGGCTGGCTTCGTACGAGCAGTACTTC
v_call: TRBV28; j_call: TRBJ1-1; clone_size: -; d_call: -; cdr3_aa: CASSLSSTEAFF; cdr3_nt: TGTGCCAGCAGTTTATCATCCACTGAAGCTTTCTTT